The 15 T cell receptor beta chains reported below all come from one sample, sequenced in a study of T cells in Graves' hyperthyroidism and ophthalmopathy. Researchers took RNA transcripts and amplified the TCR beta CDR3 regions from them. RT-PCR in the first round (using the HTBI primer set) targeted the TCR CDR3. TCRdb recomputed calls from the multiplex PCR reads with MiXCR, one row per CDR3 protein. The profile shows hundreds of thousands of distinct CDR3 sequences, more than 11% of them singletons. The specimen sequenced was blood. Receptors were obtained from a woman in her 30s with Graves' hyperthyroidism that later progressed to Graves' ophthalmopathy.

This clonotype was recorded at least ten times. The J gene is TRBJ2-1, the V gene TRBV10-3, with D possibly matching TRBD2 (5 bases). The length of the CDR3 is 13 residues. Germline V gene sequence: CDR1 ENHRY, CDR2 SYGVKD. The CDR3 nucleotides are TGTGCTACCGGGGAGTATATGGACAATGAGCAGTTCTTC. Protein sequence: CATGEYMDNEQFF.

V gene TRBV6-1 combines with J gene TRBJ1-5; 8 bases are a match to TRBD1. The ends lost 6 bases at V and 4 bases at J; junction bases unmatched: 5. This CDR3 has 14 amino acids. Germline-derived CDR1 and CDR2 are MNHNS and SASEGT. The CDR3 DNA follows: TGTGCCAGCAGGGGACAGGAAAAGAATCAGCCCCAGCATTTT. It is translated as CASRGQEKNQPQHF.

This clonotype appeared many times. CDR3: CASSLAGTGLGEQFF. The CDR3 DNA is TGTGCCAGCAGCCTCGCCGGGACAGGCCTTGGGGAGCAGTTCTTC. The gene calls are TRBV11-3 and TRBJ2-1; 8 bases line up with TRBD1. Trimming cost V 5 bases and J 10 bases; bases outside gene matches: 13. Germline V gene sequence: CDR1 SGHNT, CDR2 YENEEA. The CDR3 totals 15 residues. The full variable domain, its missing parts supplied by reference TRBV11-3 and TRBJ2-1, is EAGVVQSPRYKIIEKKQPVAFWCNPISGHNTLYWYLQNLGQGPELLIRYENEEAVDDSQLPKDRFSAERLKGVDSTLKIQPAELGDSAVYLCASSLAGTGLGEQFFGPGTRLTVL.

This clonotype was picked up many times. The V and J genes are TRBV6-2 or TRBV6-3 and TRBJ1-1; tentatively, D is TRBD1 (6 bases). The V gene lost 7 bases and the J gene lost 4 bases, with 22 bases spanning the gap. Germline V gives CDR1 MNHEY, CDR2 SVGEGT. There are 16 residues in the CDR3. CDR3 amino acids: CASTPDRGNTGTEAFF. The CDR3 bases are TGTGCCAGCACCCCGGACAGAGGGAACACGGGCACTGAAGCTTTCTTT.

The chain combines TRBV11-2 with TRBJ2-2; D might be TRBD2 (6 bases). The CDR3 is 15 amino acids. Germline V gene lookup returns CDR1 SGHAT and CDR2 FQNNGV. Between the trimmed V and J ends, which lost 3 bases and 8 bases, there was a span of 16 bases. CDR3 DNA: TGTGCCAGCAGCTTCCGGGACTCTCTTTTGGGGGAGCTGTTTTTT. As protein: CASSFRDSLLGELFF.

The chain has TRBV20-1 and TRBJ2-7; 11 positions match TRBD2. CDR3 length: 15 residues. CDR1 DFQATT and CDR2 SNEGSKA come from the germline V gene (reference sequence). V gave up 1 base and J gave up 4 bases; unmatched junction bases: 6. Here the CDR3 DNA reads TGCAGTGCTAGAGGAGGGACTAGCGGATCGTACGAGCAGTACTTC. It is translated as CSARGGTSGSYEQYF.

This clonotype was counted at least ten times. The V gene is TRBV12-3 or TRBV12-4, the J gene TRBJ2-7, with D perhaps TRBD1 (6 bases). V shed 6 bases and J shed 6 bases, with 15 bases lying between them. The CDR3 spans 13 residues. In nucleotides, the CDR3 is TGTGCCAGCAGGAAAGGCCAGGGGCGCGAGCAGTACTTC. The encoded protein is CASRKGQGREQYF.

This chain uses TRBV19 with TRBJ2-5, with unresolved D. With 3 bases removed from V and 5 bases from J, the gap between germline ends came to 10 bases. The CDR3 loop spans 13 amino acids. Germline V gene data show CDR1 as LNHDA and CDR2 as SQIVND (reference sequence). The CDR3 here is CASSIHEYETQYF. The CDR3 nucleotides read TGTGCCAGTAGTATCCACGAGTACGAGACCCAGTACTTC.

This clonotype was counted many times. This sequence joins TRBV24-1 and TRBJ2-5, with D unresolved. The length of the CDR3 is 13 residues. Germline V CDR1 and CDR2: KGHDR, SFDVKD. V was cut by 6 bases and J by 1 base, with 8 bases left in between. The CDR3 here is CATSSGGQETQYF. DNA of the CDR3: TGTGCCACCAGTTCAGGCGGCCAAGAGACCCAGTACTTC.

V gene TRBV4-3 combines with J gene TRBJ1-2; maybe TRBD1 (6 bases). Germline CDR1 is LGHNA and CDR2 is YSLEER. V was cut by 0 bases and J by 7 bases, with 15 bases left in between. The CDR3 is 15 amino acids. DNA of the CDR3: TGCGCCAGCAGCCAAGATCCGGCAGGGGCTCGTGGCTACACCTTC. This encodes CASSQDPAGARGYTF.

This CDR3 reads CASSPPELAGATDTQYF. The CDR3 DNA sequence: TGTGCCAGCTCACCACCGGAACTAGCGGGAGCCACAGATACGCAGTATTTT. The chain carries TRBV18 and TRBJ2-3, with 11 bases lining up with TRBD2. CDR1 is KGHSH, CDR2 LQKENI, per germline. Trimming removed 0 bases from V and 2 bases from J; junction bases left unmatched: 4. The CDR3 contains 17 residues.

This clonotype appeared a few times. This chain uses TRBV19 with TRBJ2-1; tentatively, D is TRBD2 (5 bases). The V end lost 5 bases, the J end lost 7 bases, and 9 bases lay between the germline ends. The CDR3 totals 12 residues. Germline V gene lookup returns CDR1 LNHDA and CDR2 SQIVND (reference sequence). CDR3 bases: TGTGCCAGTAGTTACGAGGGTAATGAGCAGTTCTTC. It is translated as CASSYEGNEQFF.

The genes are TRBV14 and TRBJ1-2, with 12 bases fitting TRBD1. Germline assignment: CDR1 SGHDN and CDR2 FVKESK. V shed 1 base, J shed 8 bases, and the junction held 5 bases outside the gene matches. This CDR3 has 15 residues. CDR3 sequence: CASSQAWGQGAGYTF. As DNA, the CDR3 is TGTGCCAGCAGCCAAGCGTGGGGACAGGGGGCCGGCTACACCTTC.

This clonotype was seen ten or more times. V and J are TRBV7-2 and TRBJ2-1, with 7 bases fitting TRBD1. This CDR3 has 15 amino acids. The J segment lost 9 bases and the V segment lost 11 bases, leaving 19 bases of the junction unmatched. Germline V lookup: CDR1 SGHTA, CDR2 FQGNSA. As DNA, the CDR3 is TGTGCCTCTAGCCAGCAGCTTACAGGGGTTACTGAGCAGTTCTTC. Translation gives CASSQQLTGVTEQFF.

This clonotype was counted between two and nine times. The chain is built from TRBV20-1 and TRBJ2-1, with 8 bases matching TRBD2. V shed 3 bases and J 2 bases; nucleotides not matched to a gene: 12. The CDR3 has 17 residues. Germline loops: CDR1 DFQATT, CDR2 SNEGSKA (reference sequence). CDR3 in DNA: TGCAGTGCTAGGGACCTGGCAAGCGGGAGACCCTACAATGAGCAGTTCTTC. It translates to CSARDLASGRPYNEQFF.